The 10 T cell receptor beta chains presented below share a single source sample, sequenced in a study of cytomegalovirus exposure and HLA in healthy donors. PCR primers comprised 60 Vbeta and 13 Jbeta primers. Libraries were prepared by immunoSEQ multiplex PCR; TCRdb keeps only in-frame clonotypes and omits some of them. The table lists about 110,000 clones, around 84% of them singletons. The sequencing sample was made of PBMCs. The receptor set was obtained from a man aged 30-40 years in good health and CMV-seropositive.

The J gene is TRBJ1-1, the V gene TRBV5-1; D unclear. CDR1 SGHRS and CDR2 YFSETQ come from the germline V gene. The CDR3 sequence is 15 residues long. V lost 0 bases and J lost 5, with 14 bases in between. The CDR3 reads CASSLAAVRETEAFF. CDR3 nucleotide sequence: TGCGCCAGCAGCTTGGCCGCCGTGAGGGAAACTGAAGCTTTCTTT.

The CDR3 nucleotides are TGTGCCAGCAGTAATTCAGGGGTTGGTCAGCCCCAGCATTTT. This gives the protein CASSNSGVGQPQHF. The chain couples TRBV6-1 to TRBJ1-5, with D perhaps matching TRBD1 (6 bases). Per the germline V gene, CDR1 is MNHNS and CDR2 is SASEGT. V lost 5 bases and J 6 bases, leaving 14 bases between the germline ends. The CDR3 is 14 amino acids.

This chain connects TRBV5-1 to TRBJ1-3; TRBD1 matches at 8 bases. J gave up 4 bases and V 0 bases, and 9 bases lay outside the gene matches. CDR1 and CDR2 from the germline V gene are SGHRS and YFSETQ. The CDR3 covers 17 residues. The CDR3 region has the DNA TGCGCCAGCAGCTTGGTTCCAGGGGGCCAAGCCGGAAACACCATATATTTT. Its translation is CASSLVPGGQAGNTIYF.

The chain links TRBV30 to TRBJ2-7; D gene uncertain. This CDR3 has 13 amino acids. Germline V gene lookup returns CDR1 GTSNPN and CDR2 SVGIG (reference sequence). The V gene lost 1 base and the J gene lost 2 bases, with 9 bases spanning the gap. For the CDR3, the DNA is TGTGCCTGGAGTGCCTTCGAGGCCTACGAGCAGTACTTC. Amino acids: CAWSAFEAYEQYF.

The rearrangement uses TRBV5-1 and TRBJ1-6; D is possibly TRBD1 (5 bases). V lost 2 bases to trimming and J lost 5 bases, with 11 bases between them. This CDR3 comprises 15 residues. The germline gives CDR1 SGHRS, CDR2 YFSETQ. The CDR3 is CASSFRPGNNSPLHF. In nucleotides, the CDR3 is TGCGCCAGCAGCTTCCGACCAGGGAATAATTCACCCCTCCACTTT.

The chain is built from TRBV6-6 and TRBJ1-4; weak D call: TRBD1 (6 bases). V lost 7 bases, J lost 2 bases, and 11 bases lay in between. The germline CDR1 and CDR2 sequences are MNHNY and SVGAGI (reference sequence). The CDR3 covers 14 residues. The CDR3 sequence: CASTHRVTNEKLFF. The CDR3 DNA reads as TGTGCCAGCACCCACAGGGTGACTAATGAAAAACTGTTTTTT.

This chain joins TRBV7-6 and TRBJ1-1; TRBD1 is a possible D gene (6 bases). The CDR3 spans 14 residues. V lost 5 bases to trimming and J lost 3 bases, with 13 bases between them. Germline V CDR1 and CDR2: SGHVS, FNYEAQ. The CDR3 spells CASSQQGYDTEAFF. In DNA, the CDR3 is TGTGCCAGCAGCCAACAGGGTTACGACACTGAAGCTTTCTTT.

V gene TRBV19 combines with J gene TRBJ2-2; TRBD1 is a possible D gene (6 bases). The germline V gene has CDR1 LNHDA and CDR2 SQIVND (reference sequence). CDR3 length: 16 amino acids. V lost 3 bases and J lost 4, with 15 bases in between. The CDR3 DNA reads TGTGCCAGTAGTATCCAGGGGCGGTTTAGCACCGGGGAGCTGTTTTTT. Amino acids: CASSIQGRFSTGELFF.

The chain joins TRBV2 to TRBJ2-7, with D maybe TRBD1 (5 bases). From germline, CDR1 is SNHLY and CDR2 FYNNEI. V gave up 3 bases and J gave up 0 bases, with 9 bases separating them. This CDR3 region has 14 residues. The DNA of the CDR3 is TGTGCCAGCAGTGACCCCGACAGCTCCTACGAGCAGTACTTC. This codes for CASSDPDSSYEQYF.

V is TRBV6-6 and J is TRBJ1-4; D ambiguous. V was shortened by 4 bases and J by 4 bases, with 10 bases between the two germline ends. This CDR3 is 14 amino acids long. Looked up from germline, CDR1 is MNHNY and CDR2 is SVGAGI (reference sequence). The CDR3 region has the DNA TGTGCCAGCAGTTCCGCAGGTTATAATGAAAAACTGTTTTTT. This gives the protein CASSSAGYNEKLFF.